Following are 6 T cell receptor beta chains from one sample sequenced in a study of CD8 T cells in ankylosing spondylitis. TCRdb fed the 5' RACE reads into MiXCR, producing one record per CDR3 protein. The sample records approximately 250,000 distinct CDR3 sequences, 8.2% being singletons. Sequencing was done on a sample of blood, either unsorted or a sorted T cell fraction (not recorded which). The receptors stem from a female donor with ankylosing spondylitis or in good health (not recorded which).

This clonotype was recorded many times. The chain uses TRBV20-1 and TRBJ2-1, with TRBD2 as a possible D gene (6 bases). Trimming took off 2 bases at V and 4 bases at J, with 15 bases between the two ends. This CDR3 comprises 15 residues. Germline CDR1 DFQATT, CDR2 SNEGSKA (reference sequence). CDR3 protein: CSARPAGTSYNEQFF. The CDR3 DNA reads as TGCAGTGCTAGACCGGCCGGGACTTCTTACAATGAGCAGTTCTTC.

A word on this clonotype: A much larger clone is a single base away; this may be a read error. The CDR3 DNA reads as TGTGCCAGCAGGGGCCTGGAAGGTACGCAGTATTTT. Amino acid sequence: CASRGLEGTQYF. The rearrangement joins TRBV6-5 to TRBJ2-3, with no clear D. The CDR3 consists of 12 residues. Germline CDR1 MNHEY, CDR2 SVGAGI. V lost 6 bases and J 8 bases, leaving 12 bases between the germline ends.

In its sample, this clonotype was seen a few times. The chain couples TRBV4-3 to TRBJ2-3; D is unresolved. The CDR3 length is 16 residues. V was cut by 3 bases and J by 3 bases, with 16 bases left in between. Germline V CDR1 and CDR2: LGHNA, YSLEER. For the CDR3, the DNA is TGCGCCAGCAGCCAGAAAGCCGTACCTTTGACAGATACGCAGTATTTT. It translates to CASSQKAVPLTDTQYF.

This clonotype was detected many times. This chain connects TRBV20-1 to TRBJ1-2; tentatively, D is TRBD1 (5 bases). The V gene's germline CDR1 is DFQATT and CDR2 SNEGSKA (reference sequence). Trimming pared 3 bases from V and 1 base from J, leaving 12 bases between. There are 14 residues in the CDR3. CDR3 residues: CSASQTVLNYGYTF. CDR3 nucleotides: TGCAGTGCTAGCCAGACAGTCCTTAACTATGGCTACACCTTC.

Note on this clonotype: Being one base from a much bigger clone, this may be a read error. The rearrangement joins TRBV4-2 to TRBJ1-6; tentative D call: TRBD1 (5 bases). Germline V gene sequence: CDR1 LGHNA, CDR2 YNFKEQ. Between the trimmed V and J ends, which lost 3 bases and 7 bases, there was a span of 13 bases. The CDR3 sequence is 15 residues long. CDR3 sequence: CASSHVGGVNSPLHF. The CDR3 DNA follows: TGTGCCAGCAGCCATGTGGGAGGGGTAAATTCACCCCTCCACTTT.

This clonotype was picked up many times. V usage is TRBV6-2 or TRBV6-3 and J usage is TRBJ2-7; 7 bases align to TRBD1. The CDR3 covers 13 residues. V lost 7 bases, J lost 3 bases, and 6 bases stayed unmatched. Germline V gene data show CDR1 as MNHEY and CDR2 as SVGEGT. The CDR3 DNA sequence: TGTGCCAGCAAAGGGGGACAGAGCTACGAGCAGTACTTC. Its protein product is CASKGGQSYEQYF.